This entry lists 9 T cell receptor beta chains sequenced from one sample in a study of blood T cells in healthy people across ages. A sample-barcoded 5' primer and a J-beta primer mix were used in a second PCR of about 7 to 11 cycles. TCRdb itself ran the 5' RACE reads through MiXCR, one entry per CDR3 protein. This sample carries around 900,000 distinct CDR3 sequences, roughly 51% of them seen once, and the ten largest clones take 20% to 25%. Sequencing used blood. These receptors all stem from a woman aged 55-70 years in good health.

The rearrangement uses TRBV2 and TRBJ2-1, with D hard to call. Germline CDR1 reads SNHLY; CDR2 reads FYNNEI. The V and J ends lost 1 base and 1 base respectively, with 11 bases between them. The CDR3 is 16 residues long. The CDR3 DNA is TGTGCCAGCAGTGAAGTTTCAGATAGTTCCTACAATGAGCAGTTCTTC. This sequence encodes CASSEVSDSSYNEQFF.

The rearrangement uses TRBV10-3 and TRBJ1-1; the match to TRBD1 covers 7 bases. Unmatched junction bases numbered 4, after V lost 6 bases and J lost 0 bases. Germline lookup yields CDR1 ENHRY and CDR2 SYGVKD. This CDR3 region has 14 residues. The CDR3 nucleotides are TGTGCCATCAGCCGGGACAGCCTGAACACTGAAGCTTTCTTT. It encodes CAISRDSLNTEAFF.

The chain combines TRBV20-1 with TRBJ1-2; 7 bases are shared with TRBD1. Germline V gene data show CDR1 as DFQATT and CDR2 as SNEGSKA (reference sequence). The CDR3 has 16 residues. J was trimmed by 3 bases and V by 6 bases; bases with no gene match: 16. CDR3 DNA sequence: TGCAGTGCACCCCTACGCCCGGGACAGAGATACTATGGCTACACCTTC. Translation gives CSAPLRPGQRYYGYTF.

This clonotype was counted at least ten times. CDR3 region: CASSYVGNEQFF. The CDR3 bases are TGTGCCAGCAGTTACGTAGGGAATGAGCAGTTCTTC. The J gene is TRBJ2-1, the V gene TRBV6-6; D remains ambiguous. Trimming took 2 bases from V and 7 from J, leaving 6 bases between them. CDR1 and CDR2 (germline): MNHNY, SVGAGI (reference sequence). The CDR3 spans 12 residues.

CDR3 loop: CAIRLTQDEKLFF. CDR3 DNA sequence: TGTGCCATCAGGCTTACTCAGGATGAAAAACTGTTTTTT. This chain uses TRBV10-3 with TRBJ1-4; D not resolved. The CDR3 is 13 amino acids. Germline-derived CDR1 and CDR2 are ENHRY and SYGVKD. V lost 6 bases and J lost 6, with 11 bases in between.

The V gene is TRBV7-9, the J gene TRBJ2-2, with D possibly matching TRBD2 (6 bases). Trimming took 0 bases from V and 7 from J, leaving 15 bases between them. Per the germline V gene, CDR1 is SEHNR and CDR2 is FQNEAQ (reference sequence). There are 16 residues in the CDR3. CDR3 residues: CASSLAQGGADGELFF. DNA for the CDR3: TGTGCCAGCAGCTTAGCGCAGGGAGGCGCAGACGGGGAGCTGTTTTTT.

This chain uses TRBV7-9 with TRBJ2-7; 12 nucleotides line up with TRBD2. This CDR3 has 15 residues. V dropped 6 bases and J dropped 3; count of bases not matched to a gene: 6. CDR1 is SEHNR and CDR2 is FQNEAQ in the germline V gene (reference sequence). CDR3 DNA sequence: TGTGCCAGCAGTTTCCCACTAGCGGGGGGCTACGAGCAGTACTTC. Its protein product is CASSFPLAGGYEQYF.

The chain links TRBV9 to TRBJ2-5; TRBD2 is a possible D gene (5 bases). Trimming took 3 bases from V and 4 from J, leaving 19 bases between them. This CDR3 spans 16 amino acids. Germline loops: CDR1 SGDLS, CDR2 YYNGEE. The chain's CDR3 is CASSEPRDPRGETQYF. The CDR3 DNA reads as TGTGCCAGCAGCGAGCCCCGCGACCCCCGGGGAGAGACCCAGTACTTC.

The rearrangement joins TRBV30 to TRBJ1-2; no reliable D call. Trimming cost V 3 bases and J 5 bases, with 13 bases left between them. CDR1 is GTSNPN, CDR2 SVGIG, per germline (reference sequence). The CDR3 is made up of 13 amino acids. CDR3 protein: CAWSVTRTYGYTF. CDR3 DNA: TGTGCCTGGAGCGTGACCCGGACGTATGGCTACACCTTC.